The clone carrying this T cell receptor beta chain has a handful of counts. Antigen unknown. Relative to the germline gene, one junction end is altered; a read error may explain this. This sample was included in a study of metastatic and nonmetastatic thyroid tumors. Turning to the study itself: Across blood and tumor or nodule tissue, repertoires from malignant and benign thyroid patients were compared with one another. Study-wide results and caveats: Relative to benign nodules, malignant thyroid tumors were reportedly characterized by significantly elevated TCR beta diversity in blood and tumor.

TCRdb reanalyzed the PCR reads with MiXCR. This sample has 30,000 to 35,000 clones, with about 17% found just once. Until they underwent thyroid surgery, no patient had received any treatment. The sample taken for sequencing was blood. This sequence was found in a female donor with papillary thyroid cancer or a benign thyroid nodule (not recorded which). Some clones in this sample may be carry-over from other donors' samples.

This CDR3 is CASSCRGNYCYTF. The CDR3 DNA reads as TGTGCCAGCAGTTGCAGGGGTAACTATTGCTACACCTTC. The chain employs TRBV6-2 or TRBV6-3 and TRBJ1-2, with a possible D match to TRBD1 (6 bases). CDR3 length equals 13 residues. CDR1 MNHEY and CDR2 SVGEGT come from the germline V gene.